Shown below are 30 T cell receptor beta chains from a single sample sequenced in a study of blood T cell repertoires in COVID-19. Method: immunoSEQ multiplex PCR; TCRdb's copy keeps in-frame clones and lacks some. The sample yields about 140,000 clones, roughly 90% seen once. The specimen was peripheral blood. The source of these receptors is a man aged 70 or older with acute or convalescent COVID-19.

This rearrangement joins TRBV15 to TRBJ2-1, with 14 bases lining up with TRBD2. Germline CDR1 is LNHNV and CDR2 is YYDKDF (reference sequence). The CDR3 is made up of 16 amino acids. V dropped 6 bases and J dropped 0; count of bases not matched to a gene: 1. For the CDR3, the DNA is TGTGCCACCAGGACTAGCGGGAGGGGCTCCTACAATGAGCAGTTCTTC. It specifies CATRTSGRGSYNEQFF. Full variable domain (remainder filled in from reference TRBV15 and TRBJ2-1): DAMVIQNPRYQVTQFGKPVTLSCSQTLNHNVMYWYQQKSSQAPKLLFHYYDKDFNNEADTPDNFQSRRPNTSFCFLDIRSPGLGDTAMYLCATRTSGRGSYNEQFFGPGTRLTVL.

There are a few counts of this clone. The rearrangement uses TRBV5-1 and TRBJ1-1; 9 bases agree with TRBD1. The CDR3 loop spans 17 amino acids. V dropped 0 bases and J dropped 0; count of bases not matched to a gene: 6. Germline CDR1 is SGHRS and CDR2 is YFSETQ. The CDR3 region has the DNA TGCGCCAGCAGCTTGGCCCGACAGGGGGGGATGAACACTGAAGCTTTCTTT. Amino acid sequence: CASSLARQGGMNTEAFF.

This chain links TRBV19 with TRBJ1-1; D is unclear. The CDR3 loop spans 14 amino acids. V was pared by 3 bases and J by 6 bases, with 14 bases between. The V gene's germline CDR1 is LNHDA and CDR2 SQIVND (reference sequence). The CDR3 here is CASSIRSGVSEAFF. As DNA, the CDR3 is TGTGCCAGTAGTATCCGGTCGGGAGTATCTGAAGCTTTCTTT.

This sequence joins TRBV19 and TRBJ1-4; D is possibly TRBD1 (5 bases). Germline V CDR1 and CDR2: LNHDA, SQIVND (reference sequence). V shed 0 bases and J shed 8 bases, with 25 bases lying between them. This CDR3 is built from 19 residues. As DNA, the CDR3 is TGTGCCAGTAGTATAGATCGGTGGGACTCGGCAGGAGGAAAGGAAAAACTGTTTTTT. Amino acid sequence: CASSIDRWDSAGGKEKLFF.

The CDR3 coding sequence is TGTGCCAGCTCACCTTACGACAGGGATAGCAATCAGCCCCAGCATTTT. This gives the protein CASSPYDRDSNQPQHF. The rearrangement uses TRBV18 and TRBJ1-5; 7 bases line up with TRBD1. Germline assignment: CDR1 KGHSH and CDR2 LQKENI. V lost 3 bases, J lost 0 bases, and 5 bases stayed unmatched. The CDR3 loop spans 16 amino acids.

CDR3 coding DNA: TGTGCCAGCAGTTACTCGAGTTCCGGGGGATCCGGGCAGTTCTTC. Its protein product is CASSYSSSGGSGQFF. The chain is built from TRBV6-5 and TRBJ2-1; tentatively, D is TRBD2 (6 bases). This CDR3 is built from 15 residues. Germline CDR1 is MNHEY and CDR2 is SVGAGI. V gave up 0 bases and J gave up 12 bases, with 18 bases separating them.

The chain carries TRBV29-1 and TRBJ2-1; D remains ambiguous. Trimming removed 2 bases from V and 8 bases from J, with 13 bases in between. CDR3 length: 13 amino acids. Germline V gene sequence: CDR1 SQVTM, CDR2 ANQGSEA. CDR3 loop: CSVEFLRMDEQFF. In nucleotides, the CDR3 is TGCAGCGTTGAATTCCTTAGAATGGATGAGCAGTTCTTC.

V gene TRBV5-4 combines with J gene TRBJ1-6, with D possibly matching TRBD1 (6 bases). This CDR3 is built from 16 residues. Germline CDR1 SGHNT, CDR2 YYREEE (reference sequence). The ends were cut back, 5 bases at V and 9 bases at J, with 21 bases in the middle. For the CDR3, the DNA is TGTGCCAGCAGTACCGGGGGGCAGGGTGTCTCTTCACCCCTCCACTTT. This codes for CASSTGGQGVSSPLHF.

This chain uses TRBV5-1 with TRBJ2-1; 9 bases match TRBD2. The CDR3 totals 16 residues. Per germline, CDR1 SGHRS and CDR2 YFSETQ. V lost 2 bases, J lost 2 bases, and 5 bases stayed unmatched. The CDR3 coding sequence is TGCGCCAGCAGCTTCGGGGCGGGAGGGACCTACAATGAGCAGTTCTTC. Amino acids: CASSFGAGGTYNEQFF.

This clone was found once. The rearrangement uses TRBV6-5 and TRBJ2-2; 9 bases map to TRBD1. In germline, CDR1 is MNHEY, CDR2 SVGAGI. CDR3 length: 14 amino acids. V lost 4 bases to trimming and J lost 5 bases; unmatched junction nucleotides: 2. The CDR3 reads CASSLGQGTGELFF. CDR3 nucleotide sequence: TGTGCCAGCAGTTTGGGACAGGGTACCGGGGAGCTGTTTTTT.

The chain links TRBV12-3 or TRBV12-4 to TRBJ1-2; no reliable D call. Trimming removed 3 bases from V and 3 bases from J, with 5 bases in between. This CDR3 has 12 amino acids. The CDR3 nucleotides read TGTGCCAGCAGTTTGCAGGACTATGGCTACACCTTC. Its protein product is CASSLQDYGYTF.

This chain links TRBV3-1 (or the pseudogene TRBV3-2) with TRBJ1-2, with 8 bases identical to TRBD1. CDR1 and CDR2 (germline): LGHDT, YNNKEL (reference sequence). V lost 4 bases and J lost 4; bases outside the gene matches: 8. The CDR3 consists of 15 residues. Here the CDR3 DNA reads TGTGCCAGCAGCCGTACCGGACAGGGCGCCTATGGCTACACCTTC. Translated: CASSRTGQGAYGYTF.

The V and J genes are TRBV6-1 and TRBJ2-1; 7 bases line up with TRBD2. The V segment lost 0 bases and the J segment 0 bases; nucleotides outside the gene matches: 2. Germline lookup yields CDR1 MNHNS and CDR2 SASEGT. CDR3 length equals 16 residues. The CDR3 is CASSEAGGGSYNEQFF. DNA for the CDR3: TGTGCCAGCAGTGAAGCGGGCGGGGGCTCCTACAATGAGCAGTTCTTC.

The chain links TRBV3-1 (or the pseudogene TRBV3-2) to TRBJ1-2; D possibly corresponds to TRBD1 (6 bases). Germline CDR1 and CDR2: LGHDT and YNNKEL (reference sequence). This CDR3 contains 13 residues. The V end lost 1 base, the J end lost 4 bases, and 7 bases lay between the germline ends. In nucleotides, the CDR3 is TGTGCCAGCAGCCAAGGGGGGCTCTATGGCTACACCTTC. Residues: CASSQGGLYGYTF.

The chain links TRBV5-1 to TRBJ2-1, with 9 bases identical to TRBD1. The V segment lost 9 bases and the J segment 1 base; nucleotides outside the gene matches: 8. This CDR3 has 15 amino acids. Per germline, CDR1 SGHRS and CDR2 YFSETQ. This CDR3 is CATSTGGSSYNEQFF. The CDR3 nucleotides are TGCGCCACCTCGACAGGGGGTTCTTCCTACAATGAGCAGTTCTTC.

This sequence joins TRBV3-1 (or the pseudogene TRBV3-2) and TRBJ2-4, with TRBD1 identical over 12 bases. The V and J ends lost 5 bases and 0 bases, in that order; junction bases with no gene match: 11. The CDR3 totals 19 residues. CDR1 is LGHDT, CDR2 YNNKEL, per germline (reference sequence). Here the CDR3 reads CASSGMGQGANLAKNIQYF. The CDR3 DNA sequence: TGTGCCAGCAGCGGAATGGGACAGGGGGCGAATTTAGCCAAAAACATTCAGTACTTC.

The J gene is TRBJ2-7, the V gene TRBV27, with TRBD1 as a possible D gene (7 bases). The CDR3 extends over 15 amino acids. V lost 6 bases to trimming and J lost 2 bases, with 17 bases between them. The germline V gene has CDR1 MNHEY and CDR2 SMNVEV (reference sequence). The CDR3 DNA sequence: TGTGCCAGCAGCCGCGGGGACAGTGAGACCTACGAGCAGTACTTC. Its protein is CASSRGDSETYEQYF.

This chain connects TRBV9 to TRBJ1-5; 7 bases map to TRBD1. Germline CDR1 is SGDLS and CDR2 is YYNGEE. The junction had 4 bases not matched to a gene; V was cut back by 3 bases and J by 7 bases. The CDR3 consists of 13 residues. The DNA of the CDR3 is TGTGCCAGCAGCGCTCAGGGGGACCAGCCCCAGCATTTT. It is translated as CASSAQGDQPQHF.

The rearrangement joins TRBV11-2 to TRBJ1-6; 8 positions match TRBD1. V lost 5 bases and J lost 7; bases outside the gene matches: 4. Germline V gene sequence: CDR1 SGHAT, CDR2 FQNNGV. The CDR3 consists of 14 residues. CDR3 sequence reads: CASSRDRGNSPLHF. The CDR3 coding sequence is TGTGCCAGCAGCCGAGACAGGGGAAATTCACCCCTCCACTTT.

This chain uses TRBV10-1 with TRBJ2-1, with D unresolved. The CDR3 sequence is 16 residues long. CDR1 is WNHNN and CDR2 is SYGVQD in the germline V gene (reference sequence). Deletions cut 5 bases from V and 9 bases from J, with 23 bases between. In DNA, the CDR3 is TGCGCCAGCAGTCCCGTGACTGGAAAGACTGGCGGTGAGCAGTTCTTC. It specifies CASSPVTGKTGGEQFF.

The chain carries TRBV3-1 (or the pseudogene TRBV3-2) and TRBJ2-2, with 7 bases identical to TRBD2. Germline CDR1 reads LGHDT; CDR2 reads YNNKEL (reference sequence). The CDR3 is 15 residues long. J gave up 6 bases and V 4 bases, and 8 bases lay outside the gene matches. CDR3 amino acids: CASSRAGERAGELFF. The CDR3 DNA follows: TGTGCCAGCAGCCGGGCGGGGGAAAGGGCCGGGGAGCTGTTTTTT.

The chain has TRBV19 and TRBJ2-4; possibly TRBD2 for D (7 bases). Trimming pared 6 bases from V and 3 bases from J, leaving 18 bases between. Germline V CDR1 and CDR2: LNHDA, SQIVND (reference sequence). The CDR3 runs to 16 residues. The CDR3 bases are TGTGCCAGTAGCCCTAGGGGGGGCGACGGCAAAAACATTCAGTACTTC. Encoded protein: CASSPRGGDGKNIQYF.

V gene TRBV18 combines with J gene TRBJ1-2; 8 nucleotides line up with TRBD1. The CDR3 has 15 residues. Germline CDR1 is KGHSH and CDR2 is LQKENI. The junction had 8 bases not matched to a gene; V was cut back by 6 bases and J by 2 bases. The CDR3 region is CASSPSDRDNYGYTF. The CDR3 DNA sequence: TGTGCCAGCTCTCCCTCGGACAGGGACAACTATGGCTACACCTTC.

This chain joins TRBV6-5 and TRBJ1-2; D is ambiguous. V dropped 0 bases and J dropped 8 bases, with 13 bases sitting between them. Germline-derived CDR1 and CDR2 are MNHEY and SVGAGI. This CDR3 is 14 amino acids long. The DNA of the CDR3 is TGTGCCAGCAGTTACTCGGGCAGATCGTGGGGCTACACCTTC. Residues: CASSYSGRSWGYTF.

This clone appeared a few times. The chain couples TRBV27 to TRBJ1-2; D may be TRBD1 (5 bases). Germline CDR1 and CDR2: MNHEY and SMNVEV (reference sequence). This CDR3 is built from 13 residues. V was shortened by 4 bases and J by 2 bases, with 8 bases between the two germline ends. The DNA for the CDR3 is TGTGCCAGCAGTTACAGACAGAACTATGGCTACACCTTC. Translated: CASSYRQNYGYTF.

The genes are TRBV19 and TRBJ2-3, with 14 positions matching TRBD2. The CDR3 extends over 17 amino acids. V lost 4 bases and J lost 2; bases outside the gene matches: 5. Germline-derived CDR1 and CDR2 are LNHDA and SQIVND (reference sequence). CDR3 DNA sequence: TGTGCCAGTAGTAGGGGACTAGCGGGGGTACTCACAGATACGCAGTATTTT. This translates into CASSRGLAGVLTDTQYF.

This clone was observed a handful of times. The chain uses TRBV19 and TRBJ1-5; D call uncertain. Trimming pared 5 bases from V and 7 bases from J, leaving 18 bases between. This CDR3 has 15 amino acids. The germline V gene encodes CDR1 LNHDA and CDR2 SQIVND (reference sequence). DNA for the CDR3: TGTGCCAGTAGTTCGGTAGTAAACCTGAGGCAGCCCCAGCATTTT. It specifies CASSSVVNLRQPQHF. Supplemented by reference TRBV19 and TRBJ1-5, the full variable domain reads DGGITQSPKYLFRKEGQNVTLSCEQNLNHDAMYWYRQDPGQGLRLIYYSQIVNDFQKGDIAEGYSVSREKKESFPLTVTSAQKNPTAFYLCASSSVVNLRQPQHFGDGTRLSIL.

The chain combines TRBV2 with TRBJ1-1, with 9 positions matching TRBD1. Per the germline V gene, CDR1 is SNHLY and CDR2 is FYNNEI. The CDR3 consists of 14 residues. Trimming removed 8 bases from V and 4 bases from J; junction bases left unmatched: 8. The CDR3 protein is CASRLQGASTEAFF. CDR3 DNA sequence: TGTGCCAGCCGTCTACAGGGGGCGAGCACTGAAGCTTTCTTT.

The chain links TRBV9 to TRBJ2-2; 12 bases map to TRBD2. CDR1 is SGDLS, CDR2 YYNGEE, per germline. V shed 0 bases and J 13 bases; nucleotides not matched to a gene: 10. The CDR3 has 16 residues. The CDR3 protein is CASSVADGLAGRVLFF. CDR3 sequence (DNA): TGTGCCAGCAGCGTAGCGGACGGACTAGCGGGGAGGGTGCTGTTTTTT.

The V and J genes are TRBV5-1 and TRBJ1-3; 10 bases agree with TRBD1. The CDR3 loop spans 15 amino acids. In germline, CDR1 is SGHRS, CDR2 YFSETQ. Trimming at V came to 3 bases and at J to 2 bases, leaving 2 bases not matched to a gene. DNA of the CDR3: TGCGCCAGCAGCTCAGGACAGGGGGCTGGAAACACCATATATTTT. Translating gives CASSSGQGAGNTIYF.